A selection of T cell receptor beta chains follows, all from one sample in a study of cytotoxic CD8 clonotypes in ibrutinib-treated CLL. The repertoire was sequenced with immunoSEQ multiplex PCR; TCRdb's copy has only in-frame clones and lacks some. Of fewer than 300,000 clones listed, 65% to 85% were seen once; the top ten hold about 5%. The source material was PBMCs, sampled at disease progression, from a patient treated with ibrutinib. The receptor set was obtained from a human donor with chronic lymphocytic leukemia. Both conserved end residues are part of each CDR3. D genes are given only for firm matches. Some rows mark clone size as missing; the rest say once, few, many or name a class of expanded clone.

TGTGCCATCACCCCGGGATCAACAGATACGCAGTATTTT CAITPGSTDTQYF TRBJ2-3 - TRBV10-3 -
TGTGCCAGCAGCAATGGTTCACAGGGCCAGACCTACGAGCAGTACTTC CASSNGSQGQTYEQYF TRBJ2-7 - TRBV21-1 -
TGTGCCATCAGCGACAGGGGGTTGACTGAAGCTTTCTTT CAISDRGLTEAFF TRBJ1-1 TRBD1 TRBV10-3 -
TGTGCCAGCTCACGTCCCGACAGGAATGAGCAGTTCTTC CASSRPDRNEQFF TRBJ2-1 - TRBV18 -
TGTGCCAGCTCACCGGGACAGGGAGATCAACAGCCCCAGCATTTT CASSPGQGDQQPQHF TRBJ1-5 TRBD1 TRBV18 -
TGTGCCAGCAGCCGACGTGGGGACAGGGTTAAGGGAAAACTGTTTTTT CASSRRGDRVKGKLFF TRBJ1-4 TRBD1 TRBV7-8 -
TGTGCCACCCTAAAACCAGGAATCTACGAGCAGTACTTC CATLKPGIYEQYF TRBJ2-7 - TRBV6-5 -
TGTGCCAGTAGTAGACTAGCGGGAGGGACGGGCTACAATGAGCAGTTCTTC CASSRLAGGTGYNEQFF TRBJ2-1 TRBD2 TRBV19 -
TGCGCCAGCAGCAGCTCCCGGGGGAACACTGAAGCTTTCTTT CASSSSRGNTEAFF TRBJ1-1 - TRBV4-1 -
TGTGCCAGCAGTGCTAGCGGGAGGGCCGAGGAGTACTTC CASSASGRAEEYF TRBJ2-7 TRBD2 TRBV25-1 -
TGTGCCAGCCGCTTTGAGGGGGCCTACGAGCAGTACTTC CASRFEGAYEQYF TRBJ2-7 - TRBV27 -
TGCAGCGTTTCGGGACAGGGGGACGGGGAAAAACTGTTTTTT CSVSGQGDGEKLFF TRBJ1-4 TRBD1 TRBV29-1 -
TGCGCCAGCAGGACTGGGCCTAACAAGGGCGAGACCCAGTACTTC CASRTGPNKGETQYF TRBJ2-5 - TRBV5-1 -
TGTGCCAGCAGCACAACGACAGGGGCGAATTCACCCCTCCACTTT CASSTTTGANSPLHF TRBJ1-6 TRBD1 TRBV7-6 -
TGCAGCGCCAGTTTGGGCACTGAAGCTTTCTTT CSASLGTEAFF TRBJ1-1 - TRBV29-1 few
TGTGCCAGCAGCGTCAGGGGAGCGTCCTACAATGAGCAGTTCTTC CASSVRGASYNEQFF TRBJ2-1 - TRBV9 -